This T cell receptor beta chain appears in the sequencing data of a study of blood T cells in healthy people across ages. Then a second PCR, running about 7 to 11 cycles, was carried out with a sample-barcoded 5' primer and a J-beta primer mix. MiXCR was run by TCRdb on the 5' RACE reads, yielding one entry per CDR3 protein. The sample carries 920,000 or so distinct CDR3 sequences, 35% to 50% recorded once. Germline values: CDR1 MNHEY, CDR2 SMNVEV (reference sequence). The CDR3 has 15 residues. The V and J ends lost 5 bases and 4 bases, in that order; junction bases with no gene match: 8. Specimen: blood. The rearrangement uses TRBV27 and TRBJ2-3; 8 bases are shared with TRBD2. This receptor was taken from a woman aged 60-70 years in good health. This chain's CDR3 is CASSPWTSRSDTQYF. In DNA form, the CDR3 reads TGTGCCAGCAGTCCCTGGACTAGCCGATCAGATACGCAGTATTTT.